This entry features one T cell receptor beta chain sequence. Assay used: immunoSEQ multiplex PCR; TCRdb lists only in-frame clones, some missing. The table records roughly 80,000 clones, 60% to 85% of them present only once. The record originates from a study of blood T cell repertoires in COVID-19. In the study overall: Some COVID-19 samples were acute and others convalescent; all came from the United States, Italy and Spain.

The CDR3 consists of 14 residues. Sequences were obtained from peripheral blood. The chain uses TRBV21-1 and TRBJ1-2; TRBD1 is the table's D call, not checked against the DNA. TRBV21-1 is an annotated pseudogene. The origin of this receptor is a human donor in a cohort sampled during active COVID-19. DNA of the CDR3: TGTGCCAGCAGCGACAGGGGCGCTAACTATGGCTACACCTTC. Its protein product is CASSDRGANYGYTF.